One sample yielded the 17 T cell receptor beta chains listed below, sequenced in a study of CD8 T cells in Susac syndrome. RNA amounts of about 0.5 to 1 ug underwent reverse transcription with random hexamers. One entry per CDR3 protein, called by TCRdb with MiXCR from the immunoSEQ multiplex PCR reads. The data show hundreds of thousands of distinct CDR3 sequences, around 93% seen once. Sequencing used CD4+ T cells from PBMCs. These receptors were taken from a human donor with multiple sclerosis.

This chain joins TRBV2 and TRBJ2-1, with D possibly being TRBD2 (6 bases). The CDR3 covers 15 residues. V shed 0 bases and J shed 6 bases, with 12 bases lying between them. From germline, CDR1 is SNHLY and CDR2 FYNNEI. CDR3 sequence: CASSEARRGGNEQFF. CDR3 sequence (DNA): TGTGCCAGCAGTGAAGCTCGACGGGGAGGCAATGAGCAGTTCTTC.

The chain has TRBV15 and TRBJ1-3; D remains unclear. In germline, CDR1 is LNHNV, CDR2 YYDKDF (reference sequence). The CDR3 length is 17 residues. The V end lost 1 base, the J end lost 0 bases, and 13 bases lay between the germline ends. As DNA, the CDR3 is TGTGCCACCAGCAGAGGTGGGCTCGCGGGCTCTGGAAACACCATATATTTT. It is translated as CATSRGGLAGSGNTIYF.

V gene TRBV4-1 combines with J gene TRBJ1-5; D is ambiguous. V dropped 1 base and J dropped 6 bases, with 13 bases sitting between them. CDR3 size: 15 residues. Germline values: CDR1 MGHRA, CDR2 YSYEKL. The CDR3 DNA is TGCGCCAGCAGCCAAGGTGTAGAGGGTTCTCAGCCCCAGCATTTT. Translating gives CASSQGVEGSQPQHF.

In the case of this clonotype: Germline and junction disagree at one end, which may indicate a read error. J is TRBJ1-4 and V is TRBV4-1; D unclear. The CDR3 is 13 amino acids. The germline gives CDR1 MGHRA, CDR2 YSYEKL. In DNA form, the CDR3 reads TGCTCCAGCAGCCAAGTAGGCACTGAAAAACTGTTTTTT. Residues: CSSSQVGTEKLFF.

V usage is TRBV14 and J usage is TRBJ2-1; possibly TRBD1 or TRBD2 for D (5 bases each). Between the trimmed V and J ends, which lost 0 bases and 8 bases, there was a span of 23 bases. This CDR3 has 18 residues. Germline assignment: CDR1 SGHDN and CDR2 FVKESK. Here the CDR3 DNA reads TGTGCCAGCAGCCAAGACCAAGGCGAGGGCCCCCGGGGCGATGAGCAGTTCTTC. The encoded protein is CASSQDQGEGPRGDEQFF.

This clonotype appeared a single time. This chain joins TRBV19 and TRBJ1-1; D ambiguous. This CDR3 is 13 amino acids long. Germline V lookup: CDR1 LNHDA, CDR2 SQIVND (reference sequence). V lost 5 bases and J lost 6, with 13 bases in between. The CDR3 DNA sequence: TGTGCCAGTAGTCCCTCCAGAATGGCTGAAGCTTTCTTT. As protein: CASSPSRMAEAFF. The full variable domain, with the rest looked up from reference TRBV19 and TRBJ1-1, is DGGITQSPKYLFRKEGQNVTLSCEQNLNHDAMYWYRQDPGQGLRLIYYSQIVNDFQKGDIAEGYSVSREKKESFPLTVTSAQKNPTAFYLCASSPSRMAEAFFGQGTRLTVV.

CDR3 nucleotide sequence: TGTGCCAGCACCCAAGCGGGGCTGGGAGGTGAAGCTTTCTTT. Translating it yields CASTQAGLGGEAFF. The V gene is TRBV12-3 or TRBV12-4, the J gene TRBJ1-1; D perhaps matches TRBD1 (5 bases). The CDR3 spans 14 residues. Trimming took off 7 bases at V and 7 bases at J, with 19 bases between the two ends.

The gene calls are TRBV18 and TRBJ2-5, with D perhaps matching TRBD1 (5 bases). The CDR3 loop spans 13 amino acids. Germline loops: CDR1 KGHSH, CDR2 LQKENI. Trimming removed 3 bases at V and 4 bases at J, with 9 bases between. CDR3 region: CASSPSRVETQYF. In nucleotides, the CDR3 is TGTGCCAGCTCACCTTCCAGGGTAGAGACCCAGTACTTC.

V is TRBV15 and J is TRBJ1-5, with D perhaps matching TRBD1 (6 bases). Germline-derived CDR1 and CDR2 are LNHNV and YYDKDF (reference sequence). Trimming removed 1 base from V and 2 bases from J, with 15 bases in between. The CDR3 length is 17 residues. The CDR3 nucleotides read TGTGCCACCAGCAGAGGGGGGGCGGGTTTGGGCAATCAGCCCCAGCATTTT. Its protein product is CATSRGGAGLGNQPQHF. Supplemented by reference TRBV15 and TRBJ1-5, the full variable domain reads DAMVIQNPRYQVTQFGKPVTLSCSQTLNHNVMYWYQQKSSQAPKLLFHYYDKDFNNEADTPDNFQSRRPNTSFCFLDIRSPGLGDTAMYLCATSRGGAGLGNQPQHFGDGTRLSIL.

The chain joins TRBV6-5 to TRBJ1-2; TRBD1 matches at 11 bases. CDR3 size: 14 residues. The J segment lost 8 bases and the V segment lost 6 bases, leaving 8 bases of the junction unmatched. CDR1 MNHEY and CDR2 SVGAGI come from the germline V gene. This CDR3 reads CASRPWGQGEGYTF. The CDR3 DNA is TGTGCCAGCAGGCCCTGGGGACAGGGGGAAGGCTACACCTTC.

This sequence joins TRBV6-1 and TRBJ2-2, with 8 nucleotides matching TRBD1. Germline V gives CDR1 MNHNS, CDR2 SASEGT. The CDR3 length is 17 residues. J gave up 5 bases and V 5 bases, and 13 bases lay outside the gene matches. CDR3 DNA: TGTGCCAGCAGTCGCCTTCCCTTCAGGGGGCTAACCGGGGAGCTGTTTTTT. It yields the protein CASSRLPFRGLTGELFF.

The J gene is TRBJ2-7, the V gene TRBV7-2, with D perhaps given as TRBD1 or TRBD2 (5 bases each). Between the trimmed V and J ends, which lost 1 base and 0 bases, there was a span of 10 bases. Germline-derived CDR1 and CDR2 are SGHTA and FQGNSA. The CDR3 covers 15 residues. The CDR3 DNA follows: TGTGCCAGCAGCTTAGTGAGGGACCCCTCCTACGAGCAGTACTTC. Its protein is CASSLVRDPSYEQYF.

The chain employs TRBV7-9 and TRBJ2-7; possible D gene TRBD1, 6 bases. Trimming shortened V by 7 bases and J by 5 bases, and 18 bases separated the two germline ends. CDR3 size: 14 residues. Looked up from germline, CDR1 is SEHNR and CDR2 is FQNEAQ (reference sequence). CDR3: CASNPGQRDHEQYF. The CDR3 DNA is TGTGCCAGCAATCCGGGACAAAGGGACCACGAGCAGTACTTC.

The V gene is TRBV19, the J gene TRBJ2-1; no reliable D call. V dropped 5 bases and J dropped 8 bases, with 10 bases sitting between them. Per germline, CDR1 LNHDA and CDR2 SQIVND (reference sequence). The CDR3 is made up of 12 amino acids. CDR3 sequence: CASSPPLDEQFF. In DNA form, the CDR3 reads TGTGCCAGTAGTCCACCTTTGGATGAGCAGTTCTTC. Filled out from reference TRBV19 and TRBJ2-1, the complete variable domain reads DGGITQSPKYLFRKEGQNVTLSCEQNLNHDAMYWYRQDPGQGLRLIYYSQIVNDFQKGDIAEGYSVSREKKESFPLTVTSAQKNPTAFYLCASSPPLDEQFFGPGTRLTVL.

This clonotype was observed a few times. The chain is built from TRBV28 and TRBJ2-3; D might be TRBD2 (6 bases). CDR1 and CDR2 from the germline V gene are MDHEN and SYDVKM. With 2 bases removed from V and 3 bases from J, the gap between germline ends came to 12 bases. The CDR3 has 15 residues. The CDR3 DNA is TGTGCCAGCAGTTTAGGCCGACGGGGGACAGATACGCAGTATTTT. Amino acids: CASSLGRRGTDTQYF.

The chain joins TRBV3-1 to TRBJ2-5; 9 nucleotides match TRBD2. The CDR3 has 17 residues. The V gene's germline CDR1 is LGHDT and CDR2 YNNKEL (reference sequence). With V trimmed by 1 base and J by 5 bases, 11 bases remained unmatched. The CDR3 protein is CASSQVTGGGARETQYF. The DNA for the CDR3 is TGTGCCAGCAGCCAAGTAACCGGCGGGGGGGCCAGGGAGACCCAGTACTTC.

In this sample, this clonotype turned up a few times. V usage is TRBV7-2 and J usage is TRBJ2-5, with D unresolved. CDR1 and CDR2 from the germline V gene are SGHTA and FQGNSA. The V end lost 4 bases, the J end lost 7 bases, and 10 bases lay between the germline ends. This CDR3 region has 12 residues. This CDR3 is CASSSLSRTQYF. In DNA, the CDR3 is TGTGCCAGCAGCTCACTATCTAGGACCCAGTACTTC.